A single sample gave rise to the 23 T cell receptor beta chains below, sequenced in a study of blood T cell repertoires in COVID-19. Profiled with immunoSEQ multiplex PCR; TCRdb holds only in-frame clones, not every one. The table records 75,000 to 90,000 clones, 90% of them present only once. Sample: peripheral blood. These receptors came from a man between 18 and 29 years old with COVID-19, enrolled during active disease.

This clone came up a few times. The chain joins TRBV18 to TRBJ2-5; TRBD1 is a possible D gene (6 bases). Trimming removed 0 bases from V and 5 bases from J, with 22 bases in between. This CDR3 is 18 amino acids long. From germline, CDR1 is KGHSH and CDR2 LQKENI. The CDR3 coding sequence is TGTGCCAGCTCACCACCTTCTTTTCTGACAGGCGTCGGGGAGACCCAGTACTTC. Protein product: CASSPPSFLTGVGETQYF.

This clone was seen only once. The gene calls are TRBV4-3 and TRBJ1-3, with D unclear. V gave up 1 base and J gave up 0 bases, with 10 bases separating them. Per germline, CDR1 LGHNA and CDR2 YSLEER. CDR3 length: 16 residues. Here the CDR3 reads CASSQVAESSGNTIYF. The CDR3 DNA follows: TGCGCCAGCAGCCAAGTGGCGGAGAGCTCTGGAAACACCATATATTTT.

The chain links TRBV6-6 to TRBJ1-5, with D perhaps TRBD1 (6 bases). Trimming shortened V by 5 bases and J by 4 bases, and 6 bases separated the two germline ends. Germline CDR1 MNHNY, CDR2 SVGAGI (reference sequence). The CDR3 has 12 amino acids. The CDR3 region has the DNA TGTGCCAGCAGTGGACAGAATCAGCCCCAGCATTTT. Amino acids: CASSGQNQPQHF.

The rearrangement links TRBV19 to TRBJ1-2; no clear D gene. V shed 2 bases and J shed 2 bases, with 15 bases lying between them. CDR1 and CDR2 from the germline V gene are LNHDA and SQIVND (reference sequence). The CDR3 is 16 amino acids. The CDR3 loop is CASSISQWAGNYGYTF. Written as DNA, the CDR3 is TGTGCCAGTAGTATATCCCAGTGGGCGGGAAACTATGGCTACACCTTC.

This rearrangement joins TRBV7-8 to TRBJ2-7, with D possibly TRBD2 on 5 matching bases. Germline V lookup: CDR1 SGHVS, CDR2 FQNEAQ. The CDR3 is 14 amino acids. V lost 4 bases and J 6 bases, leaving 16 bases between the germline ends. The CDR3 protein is CASSSAIGLAEQYF. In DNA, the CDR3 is TGTGCCAGCAGCTCAGCAATCGGACTCGCCGAGCAGTACTTC.

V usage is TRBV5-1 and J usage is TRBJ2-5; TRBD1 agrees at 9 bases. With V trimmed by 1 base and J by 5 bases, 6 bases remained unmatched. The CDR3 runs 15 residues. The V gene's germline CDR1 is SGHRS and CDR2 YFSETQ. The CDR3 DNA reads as TGCGCCAGCAGCTTGAGGGGACAGGGACCGGAGACCCAGTACTTC. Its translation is CASSLRGQGPETQYF.

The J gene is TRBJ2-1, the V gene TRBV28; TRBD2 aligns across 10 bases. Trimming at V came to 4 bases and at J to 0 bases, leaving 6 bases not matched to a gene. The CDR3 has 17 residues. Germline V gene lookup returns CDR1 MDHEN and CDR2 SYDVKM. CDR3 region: CASSSSSGRSSYNEQFF. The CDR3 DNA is TGTGCCAGCAGTTCATCTAGCGGGAGAAGCTCCTACAATGAGCAGTTCTTC.

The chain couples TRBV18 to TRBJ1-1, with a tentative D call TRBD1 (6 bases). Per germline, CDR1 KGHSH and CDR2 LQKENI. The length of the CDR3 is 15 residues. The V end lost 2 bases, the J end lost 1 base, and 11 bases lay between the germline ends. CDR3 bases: TGTGCCAGCTCACCAATCCCGGGACAGAACACTGAAGCTTTCTTT. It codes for CASSPIPGQNTEAFF.

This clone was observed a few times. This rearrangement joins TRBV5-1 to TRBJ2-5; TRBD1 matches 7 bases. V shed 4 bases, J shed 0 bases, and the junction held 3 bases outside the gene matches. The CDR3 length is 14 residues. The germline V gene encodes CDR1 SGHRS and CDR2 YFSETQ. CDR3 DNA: TGCGCCAGCAGCGGGGACAGCAACCAAGAGACCCAGTACTTC. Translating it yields CASSGDSNQETQYF. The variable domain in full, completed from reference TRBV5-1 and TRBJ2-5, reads KAGVTQTPRYLIKTRGQQVTLSCSPISGHRSVSWYQQTPGQGLQFLFEYFSETQRNKGNFPGRFSGRQFSNSRSEMNVSTLELGDSALYLCASSGDSNQETQYFGPGTRLLVL.

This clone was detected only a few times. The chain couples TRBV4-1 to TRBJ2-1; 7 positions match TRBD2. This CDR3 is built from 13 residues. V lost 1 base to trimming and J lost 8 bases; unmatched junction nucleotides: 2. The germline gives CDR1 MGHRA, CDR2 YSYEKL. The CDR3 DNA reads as TGCGCCAGCAGCCAAGGTCGGGAGGATGAGCAGTTCTTC. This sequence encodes CASSQGREDEQFF.

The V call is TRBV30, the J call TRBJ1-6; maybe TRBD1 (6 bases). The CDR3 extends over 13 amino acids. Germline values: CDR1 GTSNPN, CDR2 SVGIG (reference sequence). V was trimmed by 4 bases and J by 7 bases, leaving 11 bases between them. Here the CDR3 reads CAWTDSRNSPLHF. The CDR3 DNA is TGTGCCTGGACGGACAGTCGAAATTCACCCCTCCACTTT.

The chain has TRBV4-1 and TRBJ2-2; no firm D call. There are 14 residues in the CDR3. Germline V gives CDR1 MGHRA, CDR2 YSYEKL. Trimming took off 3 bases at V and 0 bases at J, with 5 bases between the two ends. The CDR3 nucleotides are TGCGCCAGCAGCCACGGTGCGAACACCGGGGAGCTGTTTTTT. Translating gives CASSHGANTGELFF.

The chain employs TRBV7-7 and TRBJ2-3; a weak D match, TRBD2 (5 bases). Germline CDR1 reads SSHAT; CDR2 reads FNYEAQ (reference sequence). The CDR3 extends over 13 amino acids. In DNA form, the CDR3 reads TGTGCTAGTGGGAGCGGCCGCACAGATACGCAGTATTTT. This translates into CASGSGRTDTQYF.

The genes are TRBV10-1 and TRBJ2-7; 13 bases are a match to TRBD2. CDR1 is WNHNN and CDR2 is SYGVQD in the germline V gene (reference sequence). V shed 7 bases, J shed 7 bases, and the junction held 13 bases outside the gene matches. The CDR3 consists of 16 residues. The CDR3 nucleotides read TGCGCCAGCATACTCACCGGGACTAGCGGGATTAGTGAGCAGTACTTC. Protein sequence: CASILTGTSGISEQYF.

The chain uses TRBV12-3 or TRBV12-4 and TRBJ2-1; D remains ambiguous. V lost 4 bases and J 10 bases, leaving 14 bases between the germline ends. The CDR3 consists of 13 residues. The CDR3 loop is CASSSDSYLEQFF. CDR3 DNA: TGTGCCAGCAGTTCCGACTCTTACCTCGAGCAGTTCTTC.

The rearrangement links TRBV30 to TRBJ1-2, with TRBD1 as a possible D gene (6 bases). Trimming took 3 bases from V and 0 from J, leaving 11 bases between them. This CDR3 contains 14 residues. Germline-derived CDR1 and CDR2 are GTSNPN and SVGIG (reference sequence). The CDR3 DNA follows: TGTGCCTGGAGCGGGGACAAATCTAACTATGGCTACACCTTC. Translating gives CAWSGDKSNYGYTF.

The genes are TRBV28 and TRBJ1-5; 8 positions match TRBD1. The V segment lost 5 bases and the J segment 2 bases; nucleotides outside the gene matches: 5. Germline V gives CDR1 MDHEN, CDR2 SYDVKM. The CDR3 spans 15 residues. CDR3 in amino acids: CASSEGDRRNQPQHF. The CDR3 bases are TGTGCCAGCAGTGAGGGGGACAGGCGCAATCAGCCCCAGCATTTT.

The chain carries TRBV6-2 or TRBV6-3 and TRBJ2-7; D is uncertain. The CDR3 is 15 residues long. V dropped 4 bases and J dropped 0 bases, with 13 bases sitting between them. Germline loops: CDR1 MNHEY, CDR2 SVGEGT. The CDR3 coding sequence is TGTGCCAGCAGTTTGGTCCGCCCGGGCTCCTACGAGCAGTACTTC. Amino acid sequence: CASSLVRPGSYEQYF.

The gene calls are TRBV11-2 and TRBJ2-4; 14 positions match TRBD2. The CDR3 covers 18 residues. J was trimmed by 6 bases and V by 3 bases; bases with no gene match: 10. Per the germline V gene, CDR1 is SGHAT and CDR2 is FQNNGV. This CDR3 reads CASSFRRLAGGAGNIQYF. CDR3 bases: TGTGCCAGCAGCTTCAGACGACTAGCGGGAGGGGCCGGAAACATTCAGTACTTC.

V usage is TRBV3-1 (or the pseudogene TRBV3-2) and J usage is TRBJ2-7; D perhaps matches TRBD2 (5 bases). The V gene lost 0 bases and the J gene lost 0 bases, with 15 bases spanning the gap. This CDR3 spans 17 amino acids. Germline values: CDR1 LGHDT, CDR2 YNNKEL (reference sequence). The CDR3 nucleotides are TGTGCCAGCAGCCAAGACAGTATTCAGCGGAGCTCCTACGAGCAGTACTTC. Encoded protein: CASSQDSIQRSSYEQYF.

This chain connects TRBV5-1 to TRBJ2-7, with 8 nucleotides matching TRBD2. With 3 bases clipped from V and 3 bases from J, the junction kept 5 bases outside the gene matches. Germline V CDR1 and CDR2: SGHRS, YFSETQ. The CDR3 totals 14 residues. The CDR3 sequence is CASSSTGTSYEQYF. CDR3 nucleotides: TGCGCCAGCAGCTCCACCGGGACTAGCTACGAGCAGTACTTC.

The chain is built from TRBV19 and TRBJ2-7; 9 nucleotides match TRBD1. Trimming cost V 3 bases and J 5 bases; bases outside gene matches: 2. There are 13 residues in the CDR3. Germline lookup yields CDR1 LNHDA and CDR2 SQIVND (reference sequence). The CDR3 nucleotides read TGTGCCAGTAGTATGGGACAGGGACACGAGCAGTACTTC. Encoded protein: CASSMGQGHEQYF. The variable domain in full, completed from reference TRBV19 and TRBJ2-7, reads DGGITQSPKYLFRKEGQNVTLSCEQNLNHDAMYWYRQDPGQGLRLIYYSQIVNDFQKGDIAEGYSVSREKKESFPLTVTSAQKNPTAFYLCASSMGQGHEQYFGPGTRLTVT.

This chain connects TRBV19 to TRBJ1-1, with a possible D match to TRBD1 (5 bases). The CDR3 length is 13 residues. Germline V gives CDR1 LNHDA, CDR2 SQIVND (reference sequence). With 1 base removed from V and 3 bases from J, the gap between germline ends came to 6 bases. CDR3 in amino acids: CASSIGDYTEAFF. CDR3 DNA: TGTGCCAGTAGTATAGGGGACTACACTGAAGCTTTCTTT.